Below, one T cell receptor (beta chain) is given with its context. These data originate in a study of blood T cell repertoires in COVID-19. For the study at large: The study drew acute and convalescent COVID-19 samples from the United States, Italy and Spain. The analysed material was cDNA or gDNA that came from T cells, B-cell-depleted T cells, or PBMCs.

Deletions cut 8 bases from V and 2 bases from J, with 16 bases between. The CDR3 has 14 residues. The germline gives CDR1 MNHEY, CDR2 SVGAGI. How the authors handled the data: Nucleated cell counts were estimated from reference gene primer amplification. Here immunoSEQ multiplex PCR was the method, and the copy in TCRdb shows in-frame clones only, minus some. V and J calls and clone size follow that table, whereas D and trimming were derived from the DNA. The sample consists of 200,000 to 300,000 clones, more than 85% of them appearing once. Those enrolled in Seattle joined during active infection and were followed longitudinally afterward.

The sequenced material came from peripheral blood. This chain connects TRBV6-5 to TRBJ2-7; maybe TRBD1 (5 bases). The sequence came from a young adult with COVID-19, enrolled during active disease. The CDR3 nucleotides are TGTGCCAGCTCCCCACAGGCCCTCACCTACGAGCAGTACTTC. It translates to CASSPQALTYEQYF.